This TCR beta chain was documented in a study of T cell repertoires in cytomegalovirus infection. TCRdb fed the reads into MiXCR, producing one record per CDR3 protein. Counted here are roughly 230,000 distinct CDR3 sequences, 6.5% occurring once; the ten biggest clones make up about 6.3%. This clonotype was seen ten or more times. Material: PBMCs. This clonotype was sampled from a human donor in good health (CMV status not recorded). Some clones in this sample may be carry-over from other donors' samples.

The CDR3 loop reads CASSQDRGNEKLFF. The CDR3 DNA reads as TGTGCCAGCAGCCAGGACAGGGGGAATGAAAAACTGTTTTTT. The chain joins TRBV7-2 to TRBJ1-4, with 10 bases aligning to TRBD1. Per germline, CDR1 SGHTA and CDR2 FQGNSA. V trimming: 5 bases; J trimming: 5 bases; junction bases outside the gene matches: 2. The length of the CDR3 is 14 residues.